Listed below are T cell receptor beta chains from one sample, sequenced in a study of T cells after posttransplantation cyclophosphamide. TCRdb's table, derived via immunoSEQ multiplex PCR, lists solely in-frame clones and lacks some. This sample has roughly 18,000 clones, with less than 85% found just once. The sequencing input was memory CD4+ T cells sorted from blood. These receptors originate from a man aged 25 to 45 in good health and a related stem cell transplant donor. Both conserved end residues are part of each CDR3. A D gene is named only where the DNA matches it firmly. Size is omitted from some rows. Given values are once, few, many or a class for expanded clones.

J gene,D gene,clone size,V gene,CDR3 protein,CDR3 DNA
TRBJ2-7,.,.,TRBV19,CASSIVAGYEQYF,TGTGCCAGTAGTATAGTAGCAGGGTACGAGCAGTACTTC
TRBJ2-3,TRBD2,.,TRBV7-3,CASSLRGGQGTDTQYF,TGTGCCAGCAGCCTTCGGGGGGGCCAGGGCACAGATACGCAGTATTTT
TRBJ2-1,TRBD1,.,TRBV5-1,CASSLGDRGKNEQFF,TGCGCCAGCAGCTTGGGGGACAGGGGGAAGAATGAGCAGTTCTTC
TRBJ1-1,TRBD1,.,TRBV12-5,CASGTATGGRAEAFF,TGTGCTAGTGGTACCGCAACAGGGGGCAGGGCTGAAGCTTTCTTT
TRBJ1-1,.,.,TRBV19,CASSGRTLGDTEAFF,TGTGCCAGTAGTGGGAGGACCCTGGGGGACACTGAAGCTTTCTTT
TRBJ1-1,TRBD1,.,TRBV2,CASSLDRAEAFF,TGTGCCAGCAGTCTGGACAGGGCTGAAGCTTTCTTT
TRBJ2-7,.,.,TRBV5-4,CASSKESTSLSSYEQYF,TGTGCCAGCAGCAAGGAAAGTACTAGCTTGAGCTCCTACGAGCAGTACTTC
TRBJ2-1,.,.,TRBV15,CATSREGQGGNEQFF,TGTGCCACCAGCAGAGAAGGTCAAGGAGGGAATGAGCAGTTCTTC
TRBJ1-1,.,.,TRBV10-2,CASSASSGETEAFF,TGCGCCAGCAGTGCTAGCTCGGGGGAGACTGAAGCTTTCTTT
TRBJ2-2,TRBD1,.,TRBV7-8,CASSLSLRDRATGELFF,TGTGCCAGCAGCTTATCCCTTAGGGACAGGGCCACCGGGGAGCTGTTTTTT
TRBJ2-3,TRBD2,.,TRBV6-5,CASSYRSGGWRYF,TGTGCCAGCAGTTACAGAAGCGGGGGGTGGAGGTATTTT
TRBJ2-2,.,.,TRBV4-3,CASSQAGMGTGELFF,TGCGCCAGCAGCCAAGCGGGGATGGGTACCGGGGAGCTGTTTTTT
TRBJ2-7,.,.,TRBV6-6,CASRGGAVHEQYF,TGTGCCAGCAGGGGGGGGGCTGTCCACGAGCAGTACTTC
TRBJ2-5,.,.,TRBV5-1,CASSLGSGQETQYF,TGCGCCAGCAGCTTGGGGTCAGGTCAAGAGACCCAGTACTTC
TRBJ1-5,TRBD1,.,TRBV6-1,CASSLDRVVLAQHF,TGTGCCAGCAGCCTAGACAGGGTGGTTTTGGCCCAGCATTTT
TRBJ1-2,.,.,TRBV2,CASTNLGSGYGYTF,TGTGCCAGCACCAACCTTGGATCGGGCTATGGCTACACCTTC
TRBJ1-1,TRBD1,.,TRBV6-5,CASNRGQGANTEAFF,TGTGCCAGCAATAGGGGACAGGGGGCAAACACTGAAGCTTTCTTT
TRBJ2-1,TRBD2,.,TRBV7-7,CASSLRAGGVQGNNEQFF,TGTGCCAGCAGCTTACGAGCGGGGGGGGTGCAGGGGAACAATGAGCAGTTCTTC
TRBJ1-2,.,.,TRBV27,CASSLGREANYGYTF,TGTGCCAGCAGTTTAGGAAGGGAGGCTAACTATGGCTACACCTTC
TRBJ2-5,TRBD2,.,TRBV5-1,CASSPRTSGGQETQYF,TGCGCCAGCAGCCCCCGGACTAGCGGGGGCCAAGAGACCCAGTACTTC
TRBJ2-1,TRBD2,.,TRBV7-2,CASTLAGGPYNEQFF,TGTGCCAGCACCTTAGCGGGGGGGCCCTACAATGAGCAGTTCTTC
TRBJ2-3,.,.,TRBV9,CASRGGATDTQYF,TGTGCCAGCCGCGGGGGCGCGACAGATACGCAGTATTTT
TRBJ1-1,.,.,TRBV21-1,CASSSQRCDTEAFF,TGTGCCAGCAGCTCCCAACGGTGTGACACTGAAGCTTTCTTT
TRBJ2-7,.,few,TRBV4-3,CASSQDLLAEQYF,TGCGCCAGCAGCCAAGATTTATTGGCCGAGCAGTACTTC
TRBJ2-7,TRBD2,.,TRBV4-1,CASSQFSGIVSSYEQYF,TGCGCCAGCAGCCAATTTAGCGGGATAGTGAGCTCCTACGAGCAGTACTTC
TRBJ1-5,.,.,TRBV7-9,CASSLEMGRVHNQPQHF,TGTGCCAGCAGCTTAGAGATGGGGCGAGTGCACAATCAGCCCCAGCATTTT
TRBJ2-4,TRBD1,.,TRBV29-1,CSVVKGARNIQYF,TGCAGCGTTGTCAAGGGGGCAAGAAACATTCAGTACTTC
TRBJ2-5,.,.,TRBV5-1,CASSLMGEGETQYF,TGCGCCAGCAGCTTGATGGGAGAGGGAGAGACCCAGTACTTC
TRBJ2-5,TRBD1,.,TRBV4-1,CASSPPDRLETQYF,TGCGCCAGCAGCCCGCCGGACAGGCTAGAGACCCAGTACTTC
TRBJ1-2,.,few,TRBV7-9,CASSQGGSYGYTF,TGTGCCAGCAGCCAAGGCGGGAGCTATGGCTACACCTTC
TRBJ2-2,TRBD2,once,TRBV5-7,CASSLGLAGTGELFF,TGTGCCAGCAGCTTGGGACTAGCGGGCACCGGGGAGCTGTTTTTT
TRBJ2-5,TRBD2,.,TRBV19,CASSIGLGRETQYF,TGTGCCAGTAGTATTGGCCTCGGGAGGGAGACCCAGTACTTC
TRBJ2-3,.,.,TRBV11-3,CASSLDGGTGTDTQYF,TGTGCCAGCAGCTTAGATGGGGGGACAGGCACAGATACGCAGTATTTT
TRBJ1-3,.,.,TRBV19,CASSTTGTPGNTIYF,TGTGCCAGTAGTACCACAGGGACCCCTGGAAACACCATATATTTT
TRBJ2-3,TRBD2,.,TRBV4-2,CASSYLLAGGPTDTQYF,TGTGCCAGCAGCTACCTACTAGCGGGGGGGCCCACAGATACGCAGTATTTT
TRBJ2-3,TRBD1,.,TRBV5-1,CASSLVGQGGTDTQYF,TGCGCCAGCAGCTTGGTGGGTCAGGGGGGCACAGATACGCAGTATTTT
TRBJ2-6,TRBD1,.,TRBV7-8,CASSLATGKANVLTF,TGTGCCAGCAGCTTAGCGACAGGGAAAGCCAACGTCCTGACTTTC
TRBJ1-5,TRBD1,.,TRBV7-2,CASSLRGQQPQHF,TGTGCCAGCAGCTTAAGGGGGCAACAGCCCCAGCATTTT
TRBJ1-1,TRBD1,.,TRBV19,CASSPQTGIGTEAFF,TGTGCCAGTAGTCCCCAGACAGGGATCGGCACTGAAGCTTTCTTT
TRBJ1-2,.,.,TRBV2,CALEAKSNYGYTF,TGTGCTCTAGAGGCAAAATCTAACTATGGCTACACCTTC
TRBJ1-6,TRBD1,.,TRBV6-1,CASSERGRRGSPLHF,TGTGCCAGCAGTGAGAGGGGGCGCAGGGGTTCACCCCTCCACTTT
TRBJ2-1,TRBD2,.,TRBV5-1,CASSLVGTSGYNEQFF,TGCGCCAGCAGCTTGGTAGGGACTAGCGGCTACAATGAGCAGTTCTTC
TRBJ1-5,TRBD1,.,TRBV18,CASSPRLGQGAGSANQPQHF,TGTGCCAGCTCACCGCGTTTAGGACAGGGGGCCGGTAGTGCTAATCAGCCCCAGCATTTT
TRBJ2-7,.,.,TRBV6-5,CASSYPPIYEQYF,TGTGCCAGCAGTTACCCCCCCATCTACGAGCAGTACTTC
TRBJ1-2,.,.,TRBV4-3,CASSQDPAGAVNYGYTF,TGCGCCAGCAGCCAAGATCCAGCGGGGGCGGTAAACTATGGCTACACCTTC
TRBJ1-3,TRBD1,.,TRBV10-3,CAISGQGPGAIYF,TGTGCCATCAGCGGACAGGGTCCGGGCGCCATATATTTT
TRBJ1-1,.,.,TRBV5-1,CASSTGYTEAFF,TGCGCCAGCAGCACAGGATACACTGAAGCTTTCTTT
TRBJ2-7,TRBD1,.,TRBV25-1,CASSETSGTGSYEQYF,TGTGCCAGCAGTGAAACTTCCGGGACAGGGAGCTACGAGCAGTACTTC
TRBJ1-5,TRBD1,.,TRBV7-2,CASSLHAGTGSIGNQPRHF,TGTGCCAGCAGCTTACACGCCGGGACAGGGAGTATCGGCAATCAGCCCCGGCATTTT
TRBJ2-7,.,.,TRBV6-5,CASSPGPLQGREQYF,TGTGCCAGCAGTCCCGGTCCCCTCCAGGGTCGCGAGCAGTACTTC